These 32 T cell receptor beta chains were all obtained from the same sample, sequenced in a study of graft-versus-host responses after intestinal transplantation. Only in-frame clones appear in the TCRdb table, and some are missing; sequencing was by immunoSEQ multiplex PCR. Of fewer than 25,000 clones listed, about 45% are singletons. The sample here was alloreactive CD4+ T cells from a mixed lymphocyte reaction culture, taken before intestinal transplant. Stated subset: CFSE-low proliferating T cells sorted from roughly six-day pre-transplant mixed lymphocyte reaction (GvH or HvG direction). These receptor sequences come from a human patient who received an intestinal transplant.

This CDR3 reads CASSNRQGAYGYTF. The CDR3 DNA reads TGCGCCAGCAGCAACCGACAGGGGGCCTATGGCTACACCTTC. The V and J genes are TRBV5-1 and TRBJ1-2; 10 bases are a match to TRBD1. Germline lookup yields CDR1 SGHRS and CDR2 YFSETQ. Trimming cost V 4 bases and J 4 bases; bases outside gene matches: 4. This CDR3 has 14 amino acids.

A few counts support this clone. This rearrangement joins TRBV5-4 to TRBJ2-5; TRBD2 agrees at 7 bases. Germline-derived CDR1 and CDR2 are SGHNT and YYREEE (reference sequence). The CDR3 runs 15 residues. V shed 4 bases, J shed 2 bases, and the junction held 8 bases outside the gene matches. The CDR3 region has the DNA TGTGCCAGCAGCCAACTTTGGGGGGGGCAAGAGACCCAGTACTTC. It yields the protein CASSQLWGGQETQYF.

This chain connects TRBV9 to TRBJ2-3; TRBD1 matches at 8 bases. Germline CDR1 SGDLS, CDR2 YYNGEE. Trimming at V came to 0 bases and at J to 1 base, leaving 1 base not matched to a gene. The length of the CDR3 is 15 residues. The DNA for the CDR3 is TGTGCCAGCAGCGTAGAGACAGGGGGCACAGATACGCAGTATTTT. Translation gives CASSVETGGTDTQYF.

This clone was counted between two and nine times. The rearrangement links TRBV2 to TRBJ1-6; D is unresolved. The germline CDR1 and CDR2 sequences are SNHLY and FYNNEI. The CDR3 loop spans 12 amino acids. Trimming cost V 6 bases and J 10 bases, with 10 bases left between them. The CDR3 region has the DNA TGTGCCAGCAGCGTGATGAGGTCACCCCTCCACTTT. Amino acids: CASSVMRSPLHF. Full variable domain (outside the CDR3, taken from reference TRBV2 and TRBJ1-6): EPEVTQTPSHQVTQMGQEVILRCVPISNHLYFYWYRQILGQKVEFLVSFYNNEISEKSEIFDDQFSVERPDGSNFTLKIRSTKLEDSAMYFCASSVMRSPLHFGNGTRLTVT.

The DNA of the CDR3 is TGCGCCAGCAGCTTGGGTCTAGCGGGCCGGGACGTCCAAGAGACCCAGTACTTC. This gives the protein CASSLGLAGRDVQETQYF. The rearrangement links TRBV5-1 to TRBJ2-5, with 8 bases lining up with TRBD2. V lost 0 bases and J lost 1; bases outside the gene matches: 11. Germline CDR1 is SGHRS and CDR2 is YFSETQ. The CDR3 length is 18 residues. The full variable domain, in which reference TRBV5-1 and TRBJ2-5 provide the parts outside the CDR3, is KAGVTQTPRYLIKTRGQQVTLSCSPISGHRSVSWYQQTPGQGLQFLFEYFSETQRNKGNFPGRFSGRQFSNSRSEMNVSTLELGDSALYLCASSLGLAGRDVQETQYFGPGTRLLVL.

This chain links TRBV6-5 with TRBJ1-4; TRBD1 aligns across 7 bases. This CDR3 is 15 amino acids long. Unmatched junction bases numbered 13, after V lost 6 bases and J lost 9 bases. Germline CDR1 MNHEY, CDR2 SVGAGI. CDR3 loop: CASRETGTWGKKLFF. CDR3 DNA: TGTGCCAGCAGAGAGACAGGGACTTGGGGGAAAAAACTGTTTTTT.

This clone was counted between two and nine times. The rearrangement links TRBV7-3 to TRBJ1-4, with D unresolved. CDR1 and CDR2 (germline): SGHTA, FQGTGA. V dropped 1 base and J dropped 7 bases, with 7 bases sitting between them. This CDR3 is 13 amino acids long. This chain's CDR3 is CASSLRLGEKLFF. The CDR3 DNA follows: TGTGCCAGCAGCTTAAGGCTTGGTGAAAAACTGTTTTTT.

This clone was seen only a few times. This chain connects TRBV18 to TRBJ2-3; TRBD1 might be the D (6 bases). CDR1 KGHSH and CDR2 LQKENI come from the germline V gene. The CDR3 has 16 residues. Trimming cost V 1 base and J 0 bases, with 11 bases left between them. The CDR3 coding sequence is TGTGCCAGCTCACCACTTGGGGGCATGAGCACAGATACGCAGTATTTT. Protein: CASSPLGGMSTDTQYF.

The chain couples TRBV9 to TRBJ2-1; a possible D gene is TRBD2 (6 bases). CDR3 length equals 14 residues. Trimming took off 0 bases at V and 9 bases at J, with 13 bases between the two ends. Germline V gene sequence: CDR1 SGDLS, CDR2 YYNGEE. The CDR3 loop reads CASSVVMGRGEQFF. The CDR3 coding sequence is TGTGCCAGCAGCGTAGTTATGGGGCGGGGTGAGCAGTTCTTC.

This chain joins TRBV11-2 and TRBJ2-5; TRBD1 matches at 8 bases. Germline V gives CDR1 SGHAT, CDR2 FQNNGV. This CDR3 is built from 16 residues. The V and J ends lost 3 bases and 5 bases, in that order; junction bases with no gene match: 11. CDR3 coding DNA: TGTGCCAGCAGCTTTTACGGACAGGGACAATTGGAGACCCAGTACTTC. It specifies CASSFYGQGQLETQYF.

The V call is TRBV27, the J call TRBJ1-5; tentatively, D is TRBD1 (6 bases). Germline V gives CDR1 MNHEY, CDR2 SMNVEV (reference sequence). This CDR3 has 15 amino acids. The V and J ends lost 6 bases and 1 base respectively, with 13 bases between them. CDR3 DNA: TGTGCCAGCAGCCGTACTCAGGGGAGCAATCAGCCCCAGCATTTT. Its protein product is CASSRTQGSNQPQHF.

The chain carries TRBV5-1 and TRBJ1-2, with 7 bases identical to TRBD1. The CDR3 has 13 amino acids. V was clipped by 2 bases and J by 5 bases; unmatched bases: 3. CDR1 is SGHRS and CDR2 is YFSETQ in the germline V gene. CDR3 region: CASSFGTDYGYTF. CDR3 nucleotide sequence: TGCGCCAGCAGCTTTGGGACAGATTATGGCTACACCTTC.

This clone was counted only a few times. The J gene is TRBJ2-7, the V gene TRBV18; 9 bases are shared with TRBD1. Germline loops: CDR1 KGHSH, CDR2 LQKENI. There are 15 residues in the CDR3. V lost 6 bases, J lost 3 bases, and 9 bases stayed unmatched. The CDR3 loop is CASSPGQGGGYEQYF. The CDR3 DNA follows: TGTGCCAGCTCGCCGGGACAGGGTGGGGGCTACGAGCAGTACTTC.

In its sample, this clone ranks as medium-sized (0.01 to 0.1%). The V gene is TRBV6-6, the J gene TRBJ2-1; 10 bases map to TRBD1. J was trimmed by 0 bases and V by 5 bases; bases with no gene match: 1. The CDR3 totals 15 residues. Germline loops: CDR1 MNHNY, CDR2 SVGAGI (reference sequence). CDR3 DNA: TGTGCCAGCAGTGGACAGGGGGGCTCCTACAATGAGCAGTTCTTC. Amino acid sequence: CASSGQGGSYNEQFF.

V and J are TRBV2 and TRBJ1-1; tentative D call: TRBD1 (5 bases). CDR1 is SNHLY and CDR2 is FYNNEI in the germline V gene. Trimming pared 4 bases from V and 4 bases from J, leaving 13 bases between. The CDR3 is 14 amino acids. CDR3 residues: CASSGFQGTTEAFF. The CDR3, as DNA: TGTGCCAGCAGTGGTTTCCAGGGTACCACTGAAGCTTTCTTT.

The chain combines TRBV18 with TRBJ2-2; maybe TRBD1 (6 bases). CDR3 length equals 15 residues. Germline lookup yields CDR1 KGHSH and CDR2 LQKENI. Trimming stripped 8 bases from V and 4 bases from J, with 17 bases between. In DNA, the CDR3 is TGTGCCAGCCGCACGAAGGGGGTCGGCACCGGGGAGCTGTTTTTT. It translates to CASRTKGVGTGELFF.

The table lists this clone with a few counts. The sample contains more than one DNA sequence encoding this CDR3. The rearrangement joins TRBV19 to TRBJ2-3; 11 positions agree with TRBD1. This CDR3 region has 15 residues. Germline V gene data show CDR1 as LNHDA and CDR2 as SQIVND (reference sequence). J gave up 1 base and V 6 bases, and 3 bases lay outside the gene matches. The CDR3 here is CASRDRGLGTDTQYF. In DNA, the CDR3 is TGTGCCAGTAGGGACAGGGGGCTTGGCACAGATACGCAGTATTTT. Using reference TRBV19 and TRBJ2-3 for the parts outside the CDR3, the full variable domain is DGGITQSPKYLFRKEGQNVTLSCEQNLNHDAMYWYRQDPGQGLRLIYYSQIVNDFQKGDIAEGYSVSREKKESFPLTVTSAQKNPTAFYLCASRDRGLGTDTQYFGPGTRLTVL.

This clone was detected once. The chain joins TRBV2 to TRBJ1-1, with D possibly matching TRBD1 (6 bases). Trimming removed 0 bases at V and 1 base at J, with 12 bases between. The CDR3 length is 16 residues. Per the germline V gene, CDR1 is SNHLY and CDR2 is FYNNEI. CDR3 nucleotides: TGTGCCAGCAGTGAAGCCCACAGGGTGGGGAACACTGAAGCTTTCTTT. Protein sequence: CASSEAHRVGNTEAFF.

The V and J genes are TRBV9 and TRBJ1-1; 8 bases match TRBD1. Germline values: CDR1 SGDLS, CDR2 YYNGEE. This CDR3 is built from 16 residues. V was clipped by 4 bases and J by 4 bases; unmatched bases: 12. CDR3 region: CASSLITGGRGTEAFF. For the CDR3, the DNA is TGTGCCAGCAGCCTAATAACAGGGGGTCGCGGCACTGAAGCTTTCTTT. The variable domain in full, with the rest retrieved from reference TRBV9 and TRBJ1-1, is DSGVTQTPKHLITATGQRVTLRCSPRSGDLSVYWYQQSLDQGLQFLIQYYNGEERAKGNILERFSAQQFPDLHSELNLSSLELGDSALYFCASSLITGGRGTEAFFGQGTRLTVV.

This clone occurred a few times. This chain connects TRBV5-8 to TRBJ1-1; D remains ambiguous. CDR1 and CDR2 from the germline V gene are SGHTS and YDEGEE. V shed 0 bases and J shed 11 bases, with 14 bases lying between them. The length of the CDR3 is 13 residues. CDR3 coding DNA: TGTGCCAGCAGCTTGGCCCGGGCGGGGAGGGCTTTCTTT. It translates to CASSLARAGRAFF. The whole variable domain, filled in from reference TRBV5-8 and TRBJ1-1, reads EAGVTQSPTHLIKTRGQQATLRCSPISGHTSVYWYQQALGLGLQFLLWYDEGEERNRGNFPPRFSGRQFPNYSSELNVNALELEDSALYLCASSLARAGRAFFGQGTRLTVV.

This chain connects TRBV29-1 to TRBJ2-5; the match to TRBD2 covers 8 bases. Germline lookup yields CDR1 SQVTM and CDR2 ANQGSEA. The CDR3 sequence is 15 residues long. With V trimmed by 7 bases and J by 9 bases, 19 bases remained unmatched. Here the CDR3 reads CSASSPGGTSLAQYF. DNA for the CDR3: TGCAGCGCTAGTTCGCCGGGGGGGACTTCATTGGCCCAGTACTTC.

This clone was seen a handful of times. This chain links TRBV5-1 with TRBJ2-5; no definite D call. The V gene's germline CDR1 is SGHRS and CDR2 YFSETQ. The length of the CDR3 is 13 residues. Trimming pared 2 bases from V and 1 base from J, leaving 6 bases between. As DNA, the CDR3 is TGCGCCAGCAGCTTTGGCGGCCAAGAGACCCAGTACTTC. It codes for CASSFGGQETQYF.

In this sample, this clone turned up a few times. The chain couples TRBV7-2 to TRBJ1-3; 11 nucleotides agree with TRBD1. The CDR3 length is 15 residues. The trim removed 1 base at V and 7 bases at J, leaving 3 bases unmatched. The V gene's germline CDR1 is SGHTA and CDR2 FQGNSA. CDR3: CASSLGGTGGNTIYF. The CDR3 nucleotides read TGTGCCAGCAGCTTAGGGGGGACAGGGGGGAACACCATATATTTT.

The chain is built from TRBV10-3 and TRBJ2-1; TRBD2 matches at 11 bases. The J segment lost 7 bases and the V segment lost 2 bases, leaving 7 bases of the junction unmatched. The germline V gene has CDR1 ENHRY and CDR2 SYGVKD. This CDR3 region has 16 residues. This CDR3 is CAISEGVAGGQNEQFF. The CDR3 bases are TGTGCCATCAGTGAGGGGGTAGCGGGGGGGCAAAATGAGCAGTTCTTC.

The CDR3 nucleotides are TGTGCCAGCAGCGTAGGGGGTAGCGGGGGGGCCGGGGAGACCCAGTACTTC. Protein sequence: CASSVGGSGGAGETQYF. The chain recombines TRBV9 with TRBJ2-5; 11 bases are shared with TRBD2. J gave up 5 bases and V 0 bases, and 9 bases lay outside the gene matches. Germline-derived CDR1 and CDR2 are SGDLS and YYNGEE. The CDR3 is 17 residues long.

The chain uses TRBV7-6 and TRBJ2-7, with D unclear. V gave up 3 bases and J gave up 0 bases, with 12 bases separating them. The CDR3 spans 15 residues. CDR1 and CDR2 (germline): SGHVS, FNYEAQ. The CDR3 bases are TGTGCCAGCAGCTTGGCGGCAGTGAGCTCCTACGAGCAGTACTTC. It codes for CASSLAAVSSYEQYF.

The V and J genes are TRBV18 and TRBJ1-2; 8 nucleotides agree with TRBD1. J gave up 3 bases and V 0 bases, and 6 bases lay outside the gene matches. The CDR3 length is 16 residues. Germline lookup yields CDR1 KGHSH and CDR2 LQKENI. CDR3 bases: TGTGCCAGCTCACCACCACGACAGGGGCCTGACTATGGCTACACCTTC. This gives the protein CASSPPRQGPDYGYTF.

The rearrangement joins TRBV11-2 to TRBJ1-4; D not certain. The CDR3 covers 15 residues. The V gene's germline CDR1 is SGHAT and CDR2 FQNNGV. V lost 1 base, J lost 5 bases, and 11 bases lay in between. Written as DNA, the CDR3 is TGTGCCAGCAGCTTAGGCACAGTCCAAAATGAAAAACTGTTTTTT. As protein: CASSLGTVQNEKLFF.

This chain's CDR3 is CASSKKQYLSNQPQHF. The DNA for the CDR3 is TGTGCCAGCAGCAAGAAACAGTACCTTAGCAATCAGCCCCAGCATTTT. The chain uses TRBV16 and TRBJ1-5; D gene uncertain. V lost 5 bases and J 0 bases, leaving 14 bases between the germline ends. Germline CDR1 is KGHSY and CDR2 is FQNENV. The length of the CDR3 is 16 residues.

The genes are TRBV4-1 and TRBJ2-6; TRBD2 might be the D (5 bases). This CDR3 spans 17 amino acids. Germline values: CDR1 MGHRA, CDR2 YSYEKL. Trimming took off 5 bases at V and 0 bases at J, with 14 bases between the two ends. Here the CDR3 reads CASSEAEASSGANVLTF. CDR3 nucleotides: TGCGCCAGCAGCGAGGCGGAGGCGAGCTCTGGGGCCAACGTCCTGACTTTC.

In nucleotides, the CDR3 is TGCGCCAGCAGCTCGGCCTGGGACATACGGCAGTACTTC. Translated, it gives CASSSAWDIRQYF. This rearrangement joins TRBV5-1 to TRBJ2-7; D may be TRBD1 (6 bases). Germline CDR1 and CDR2: SGHRS and YFSETQ. V was clipped by 3 bases and J by 9 bases, with 16 bases between them. The CDR3 runs 13 residues.

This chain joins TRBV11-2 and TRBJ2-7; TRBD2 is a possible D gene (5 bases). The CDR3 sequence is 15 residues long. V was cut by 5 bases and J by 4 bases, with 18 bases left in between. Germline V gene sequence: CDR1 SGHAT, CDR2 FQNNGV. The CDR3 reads CASSTDYWLGYEQYF. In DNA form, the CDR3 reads TGTGCCAGCAGCACCGACTATTGGTTGGGGTACGAGCAGTACTTC. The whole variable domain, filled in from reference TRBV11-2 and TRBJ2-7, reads EAGVAQSPRYKIIEKRQSVAFWCNPISGHATLYWYQQILGQGPKLLIQFQNNGVVDDSQLPKDRFSAERLKGVDSTLKIQPAKLEDSAVYLCASSTDYWLGYEQYFGPGTRLTVT.